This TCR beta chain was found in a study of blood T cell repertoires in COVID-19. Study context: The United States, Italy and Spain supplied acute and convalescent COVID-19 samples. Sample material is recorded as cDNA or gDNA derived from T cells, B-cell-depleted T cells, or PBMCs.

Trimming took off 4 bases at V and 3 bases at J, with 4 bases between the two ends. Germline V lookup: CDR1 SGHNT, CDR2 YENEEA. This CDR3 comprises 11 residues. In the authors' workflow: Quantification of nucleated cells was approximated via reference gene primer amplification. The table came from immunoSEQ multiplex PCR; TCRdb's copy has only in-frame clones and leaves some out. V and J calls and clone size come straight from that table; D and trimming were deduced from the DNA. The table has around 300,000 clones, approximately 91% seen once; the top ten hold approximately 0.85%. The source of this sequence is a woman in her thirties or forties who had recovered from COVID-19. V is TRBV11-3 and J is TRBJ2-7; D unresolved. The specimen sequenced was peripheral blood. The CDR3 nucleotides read TGTGCCAGCAGCTCACTCTACGAGCAGTACTTC. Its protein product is CASSSLYEQYF.